The 25 T cell receptor beta chains below all came from one sample that was sequenced in a study of T cells after yellow fever vaccination. TCRdb reanalysed the 5' RACE reads using MiXCR and keeps one entry per CDR3 protein. The sample includes approximately 300,000 distinct CDR3 sequences, around 6.8% of them seen just once. This material consisted of PBMCs, taken more than 40 days after the first yellow fever vaccination. The receptor set was obtained from a man aged 18 to 29 who received the YFV17D yellow fever vaccine.

V and J are TRBV12-3 or TRBV12-4 and TRBJ2-1, with TRBD1 as a possible D gene (5 bases). This CDR3 is built from 15 residues. V was clipped by 2 bases and J by 3 bases, with 11 bases between them. CDR3 amino acids: CASSLTQGSYNEQFF. The CDR3 DNA sequence: TGTGCCAGCAGTTTAACCCAGGGAAGCTACAATGAGCAGTTCTTC.

This clonotype was observed a handful of times. This chain joins TRBV6-1 and TRBJ2-4, with D possibly TRBD1 on 5 matching bases. Germline CDR1 is MNHNS and CDR2 is SASEGT. The CDR3 is made up of 14 amino acids. With 10 bases removed from V and 5 bases from J, the gap between germline ends came to 18 bases. The CDR3 bases are TGTGCCACTCGTAAGGACATGTCTCAAAACATTCAGTACTTC. Amino acid sequence: CATRKDMSQNIQYF.

The V and J genes are TRBV10-3 and TRBJ2-7; D assignment may be TRBD1 or TRBD2 (5 bases each). V gave up 4 bases and J gave up 5 bases, with 18 bases separating them. There are 15 residues in the CDR3. CDR1 and CDR2 (germline): ENHRY, SYGVKD. CDR3 region: CAISGRPGRANEQYF. The CDR3, as DNA: TGTGCCATCAGTGGACGCCCGGGACGGGCTAACGAGCAGTACTTC.

CDR3 in DNA: TGTGCCAGCAGCCCCCTGGTCTCTGGAAACACCATATATTTT. Protein product: CASSPLVSGNTIYF. The genes are TRBV7-2 and TRBJ1-3; D is unresolved. The germline V and J ends were trimmed by 5 bases and 0 bases, with 8 bases remaining between them. Germline CDR1 reads SGHTA; CDR2 reads FQGNSA. This CDR3 region has 14 residues.

This clonotype was observed a handful of times. The rearrangement uses TRBV20-1 and TRBJ1-3; 7 bases match TRBD1. The CDR3 has 13 amino acids. V shed 5 bases, J shed 4 bases, and the junction held 5 bases outside the gene matches. CDR1 is DFQATT, CDR2 SNEGSKA, per germline (reference sequence). In DNA form, the CDR3 reads TGCAGTGCTGAGACAGGGATGGGAAACACCATATATTTT. Its protein is CSAETGMGNTIYF.

This clonotype has just a few counts. The chain couples TRBV18 to TRBJ1-1, with D maybe TRBD1 (5 bases). This CDR3 is built from 14 residues. Trimming removed 0 bases from V and 11 bases from J, with 16 bases in between. CDR1 and CDR2 from the germline V gene are KGHSH and LQKENI. The CDR3 nucleotides are TGTGCCAGCTCACCACCGTCAGGGCGGGACTTCGCTTTCTTT. Protein sequence: CASSPPSGRDFAFF.

CDR3 protein: CAISEGLGIREQYV. The DNA of the CDR3 is TGTGCCATCAGTGAAGGACTTGGGATAAGGGAGCAGTACGTC. The chain combines TRBV10-3 with TRBJ2-7, with a tentative D call TRBD2 (5 bases). V gave up 3 bases and J gave up 7 bases, with 16 bases separating them. The CDR3 sequence is 14 residues long. CDR1 is ENHRY, CDR2 SYGVKD, per germline.

This clonotype has just a few counts. The rearrangement joins TRBV29-1 to TRBJ1-1; D remains unclear. The CDR3 extends over 13 amino acids. V lost 1 base, J lost 4 bases, and 10 bases lay in between. The germline V gene encodes CDR1 SQVTM and CDR2 ANQGSEA. Here the CDR3 reads CSVEVQSGTEAFF. The CDR3 nucleotides read TGCAGCGTTGAAGTCCAGTCCGGCACTGAAGCTTTCTTT.

This clonotype was detected a few times. The V call is TRBV5-1, the J call TRBJ1-1, with no clear D. The CDR3 totals 13 residues. V lost 0 bases and J 3 bases, leaving 6 bases between the germline ends. Germline CDR1 is SGHRS and CDR2 is YFSETQ. DNA of the CDR3: TGCGCCAGCAGCTTGGTGCACGACACTGAAGCTTTCTTT. Protein sequence: CASSLVHDTEAFF.

The chain employs TRBV27 and TRBJ2-3, with D tentatively TRBD1 or TRBD2 (5 bases each). Trimming shortened V by 2 bases and J by 8 bases, and 11 bases separated the two germline ends. The germline CDR1 and CDR2 sequences are MNHEY and SMNVEV (reference sequence). This CDR3 comprises 13 residues. CDR3 loop: CASSLEGLGTQYF. As DNA, the CDR3 is TGTGCCAGCAGTTTAGAGGGGTTGGGTACGCAGTATTTT.

The J gene is TRBJ2-1, the V gene TRBV7-2; 12 bases match TRBD2. This CDR3 is built from 17 residues. With 5 bases clipped from V and 7 bases from J, the junction kept 12 bases outside the gene matches. CDR1 and CDR2 from the germline V gene are SGHTA and FQGNSA. The CDR3 DNA is TGTGCCAGCAGCCCTATGGCTAGCGGGGGGGCCAGGAATGAGCAGTTCTTC. Its protein product is CASSPMASGGARNEQFF.

This clonotype was counted only a few times. J is TRBJ1-2 and V is TRBV7-9; no reliable D call. Trimming cost V 6 bases and J 4 bases, with 18 bases left between them. Germline loops: CDR1 SEHNR, CDR2 FQNEAQ (reference sequence). The CDR3 is made up of 15 amino acids. For the CDR3, the DNA is TGTGCCAGCAGTTCCGCTCCGGCTGTCTTCTATGGCTACACCTTC. Protein product: CASSSAPAVFYGYTF.

This chain joins TRBV14 and TRBJ1-2; D not certain. This CDR3 contains 14 residues. CDR1 SGHDN and CDR2 FVKESK come from the germline V gene. V gave up 2 bases and J gave up 1 base, with 8 bases separating them. The CDR3 is CASSQRMGNYGYTF. The CDR3 bases are TGTGCCAGCAGCCAAAGGATGGGTAACTATGGCTACACCTTC.

This clonotype was recorded a few times. The V call is TRBV28, the J call TRBJ1-3; TRBD1 is a possible D gene (6 bases). The V gene lost 7 bases and the J gene lost 4 bases, with 14 bases spanning the gap. The CDR3 covers 14 residues. CDR1 and CDR2 from the germline V gene are MDHEN and SYDVKM. The chain's CDR3 is CASIYQGNGNTIYF. CDR3 bases: TGTGCCAGCATATACCAGGGGAACGGAAACACCATATATTTT.

At least ten counts were recorded for this clonotype. V and J are TRBV5-1 and TRBJ1-1; D is uncertain. Germline V CDR1 and CDR2: SGHRS, YFSETQ. V lost 0 bases and J 2 bases, leaving 8 bases between the germline ends. The CDR3 runs 14 residues. CDR3 sequence (DNA): TGCGCCAGCAGCTTGGGCGGAGCAAACACTGAAGCTTTCTTT. Its protein is CASSLGGANTEAFF. Based on the CDR3 plus reference TRBV5-1 and TRBJ1-1, the full variable domain is KAGVTQTPRYLIKTRGQQVTLSCSPISGHRSVSWYQQTPGQGLQFLFEYFSETQRNKGNFPGRFSGRQFSNSRSEMNVSTLELGDSALYLCASSLGGANTEAFFGQGTRLTVV.

The chain couples TRBV12-3 or TRBV12-4 to TRBJ2-3; 8 bases match TRBD2. The CDR3 sequence is 17 residues long. V was pared by 3 bases and J by 1 base, with 9 bases of the junction left unmatched. DNA for the CDR3: TGTGCCAGCAGTTTGAGTGTTGGAGCGGGGGGCACAGATACGCAGTATTTT. Protein: CASSLSVGAGGTDTQYF.

The chain has TRBV6-5 and TRBJ1-6; tentatively, D is TRBD1 (6 bases). The germline gives CDR1 MNHEY, CDR2 SVGAGI. CDR3 length: 15 residues. Trimming cost V 4 bases and J 9 bases, with 16 bases left between them. The chain's CDR3 is CASSSLVGARSPLHF. DNA of the CDR3: TGTGCCAGCAGTTCCCTCGTGGGGGCGCGTTCACCCCTCCACTTT.

The sample holds many counts of this clonotype. The CDR3 DNA reads as TGTGCCAGCAGCTTATTGCGGGGGACGCAGTATTTT. Translated: CASSLLRGTQYF. The chain combines TRBV7-2 with TRBJ2-3; 7 bases map to TRBD2. The CDR3 is 12 amino acids. Germline CDR1 reads SGHTA; CDR2 reads FQGNSA. After removal of 2 bases from V and 9 bases from J, the junction contained 2 bases not matched to a gene.

The chain recombines TRBV4-3 with TRBJ1-1, with TRBD1 matching over 7 bases. With V trimmed by 4 bases and J by 4 bases, 9 bases remained unmatched. The CDR3 is 15 residues long. The germline V gene encodes CDR1 LGHNA and CDR2 YSLEER. The CDR3 sequence is CASSPQPGQLTEAFF. Here the CDR3 DNA reads TGCGCCAGCAGCCCCCAGCCGGGACAGCTCACTGAAGCTTTCTTT.

The sample holds many counts of this clonotype. The chain links TRBV14 to TRBJ1-1; 7 nucleotides match TRBD1. CDR1 SGHDN and CDR2 FVKESK come from the germline V gene. Germline trimming cut 4 bases from V and 6 bases from J; bases unmatched to any gene: 5. The CDR3 extends over 13 amino acids. The CDR3 here is CASSRQGLAEAFF. CDR3 coding DNA: TGTGCCAGCAGCCGACAGGGCCTCGCTGAAGCTTTCTTT.

To note about this clonotype: A much larger clonotype is one base distant, so this may be a read error. This chain uses TRBV20-1 with TRBJ2-1; a weak D match, TRBD2 (10 bases). This CDR3 is built from 17 residues. V lost 8 bases and J 5 bases, leaving 28 bases between the germline ends. Germline loops: CDR1 DFQATT, CDR2 SNEGSKA (reference sequence). The CDR3 reads CSSAGTGSGGGNNEQFF. The CDR3, as DNA: TGCAGTTCCGCCGGGACAGGGAGCGGGGGGGGAAACAATGAGCAGTTCTTC.

The gene calls are TRBV20-1 and TRBJ2-7; TRBD1 matches 7 bases. The CDR3 covers 14 residues. Germline V gives CDR1 DFQATT, CDR2 SNEGSKA (reference sequence). V lost 3 bases, J lost 6 bases, and 11 bases stayed unmatched. CDR3 amino acids: CSASPRQGVGEQYF. CDR3 DNA: TGCAGTGCTAGCCCTCGACAGGGAGTGGGCGAGCAGTACTTC.

This clonotype showed up many times. This chain links TRBV4-1 with TRBJ2-4; 11 positions agree with TRBD1. The CDR3 runs 17 residues. Trimming cost V 0 bases and J 7 bases; bases outside gene matches: 8. Germline loops: CDR1 MGHRA, CDR2 YSYEKL. CDR3 nucleotide sequence: TGCGCCAGCAGCCAAGATTCAGGGACAGGGGGTCCGAACATTCAGTACTTC. Encoded protein: CASSQDSGTGGPNIQYF.

This clonotype has ten or more counts. The chain joins TRBV11-2 to TRBJ1-6; unclear D gene. The CDR3 is made up of 12 amino acids. V was clipped by 3 bases and J by 11 bases, with 8 bases between them. Germline V gives CDR1 SGHAT, CDR2 FQNNGV. The CDR3 nucleotides are TGTGCCAGCAGCTTCGAGATGCCACCCCTCCACTTT. It translates to CASSFEMPPLHF. Full variable domain (outside the CDR3, taken from reference TRBV11-2 and TRBJ1-6): EAGVAQSPRYKIIEKRQSVAFWCNPISGHATLYWYQQILGQGPKLLIQFQNNGVVDDSQLPKDRFSAERLKGVDSTLKIQPAKLEDSAVYLCASSFEMPPLHFGNGTRLTVT.

In its sample, this clonotype was seen a few times. The genes are TRBV27 and TRBJ1-2, with a tentative D call TRBD1 (6 bases). CDR1 is MNHEY and CDR2 is SMNVEV in the germline V gene (reference sequence). V was trimmed by 0 bases and J by 2 bases, leaving 19 bases between them. The CDR3 is 18 amino acids. The chain's CDR3 is CASSLSGAGPGSNYGYTF. The DNA for the CDR3 is TGTGCCAGCAGTTTATCGGGGGCAGGTCCTGGTAGCAACTATGGCTACACCTTC.